The rows below give T cell receptor beta chains drawn from one sample of a study of cytomegalovirus exposure and HLA in healthy donors. The assay was immunoSEQ multiplex PCR, and TCRdb's table has in-frame clones only and misses some. This table holds roughly 230,000 clones, 80% to 95% found once. Input material: PBMCs. The receptor set was obtained from a girl between 2 and 10 years old in good health and CMV-seronegative. The CDR3 runs from the conserved cysteine through the conserved F or W. D genes are given only for firm matches. Only part of the rows carry a size: once, few, many, or a class if the clone is expanded.

TRBV30	.	TRBD1	TRBJ1-2	CAIRDRANYGYTF	TGTGCCATCCGGGACAGGGCTAACTATGGCTACACCTTC
TRBV6-6	.	.	TRBJ1-1	CASSQGSPEAFF	TGTGCCAGCAGCCAGGGGTCCCCTGAAGCTTTCTTT
TRBV15	.	.	TRBJ1-1	CATSRDRVNTEAFF	TGTGCCACCAGCAGAGATCGCGTGAACACTGAAGCTTTCTTT
TRBV28	.	TRBD1	TRBJ1-5	CASTFGGTGVHF	TGTGCCAGCACCTTCGGAGGCACAGGGGTGCATTTT
TRBV6-5	.	TRBD1	TRBJ2-7	CASSTGTGIYF	TGTGCCAGCAGTACCGGGACAGGGATCTACTTC
TRBV27	once	.	TRBJ2-3	CASSLIGVPDTQYF	TGTGCCAGCAGTTTAATCGGGGTTCCAGATACGCAGTATTTT
TRBV7-2	.	.	TRBJ1-5	CASSLGRGGGTASNQPQHF	TGTGCCAGCAGCTTGGGACGGGGTGGAGGGACGGCTAGCAATCAGCCCCAGCATTTT
TRBV5-1	.	TRBD2	TRBJ2-1	CASSLEAGTSYNEQFF	TGCGCCAGCAGCTTGGAAGCGGGGACTTCCTACAATGAGCAGTTCTTC
TRBV4-1	.	TRBD1	TRBJ1-2	CASSQEGGQTPYGYTF	TGCGCCAGCAGCCAAGAAGGGGGACAGACGCCGTATGGCTACACCTTC
TRBV11-2	.	.	TRBJ2-7	CASSPDWGAYEQYF	TGTGCCAGCAGCCCGGACTGGGGGGCCTACGAGCAGTACTTC
TRBV15	.	.	TRBJ1-6	CATSARSGENSPLHF	TGTGCCACCAGCGCCCGGTCGGGTGAAAATTCACCCCTCCACTTT
TRBV7-2	.	TRBD1	TRBJ2-5	CASSWDSQETQYF	TGTGCCAGCAGTTGGGACAGTCAAGAGACCCAGTACTTC
TRBV11-2	.	TRBD2	TRBJ2-7	CASSLAGGAYEQYF	TGTGCCAGCAGCTTAGCCGGGGGGGCCTACGAGCAGTACTTC
TRBV15	.	TRBD2	TRBJ2-7	CATSRGGGREHEQYF	TGTGCCACCAGCAGAGGAGGCGGGAGGGAGCACGAGCAGTACTTC
TRBV10-1	.	.	TRBJ2-3	CAIPRDTDTQYF	TGCGCCATCCCACGGGACACAGATACGCAGTATTTT
TRBV6-5	.	TRBD1	TRBJ1-2	CASSSTGGYNYGYTF	TGTGCCAGCAGTTCTACAGGGGGATACAACTATGGCTACACCTTC
TRBV5-4	.	TRBD1	TRBJ1-2	CASRQTGVGGYTF	TGTGCCAGCAGACAGACAGGGGTGGGTGGCTACACCTTC
TRBV6-5	.	.	TRBJ2-7	CASSEEGGYEQYF	TGTGCCAGCAGTGAGGAAGGGGGCTACGAGCAGTACTTC
TRBV27	.	TRBD1	TRBJ1-5	CASGLGQGGNQPQHF	TGTGCCAGCGGTTTGGGACAGGGGGGCAATCAGCCCCAGCATTTT
TRBV5-1	.	.	TRBJ1-1	CASSPTPTVNTEAFF	TGCGCCAGCAGCCCTACCCCGACAGTTAACACTGAAGCTTTCTTT
TRBV9	.	TRBD2	TRBJ2-3	CASSVTSGHTDTQYF	TGTGCCAGCAGCGTCACTAGCGGACACACAGATACGCAGTATTTT
TRBV4-1	.	TRBD2	TRBJ2-5	CASSHRGRGLEDETQYF	TGCGCCAGCAGCCACCGTGGGAGGGGACTAGAAGATGAGACCCAGTACTTC